This T cell receptor (beta chain) emerged from a study of radiation and T cells in renal cell carcinoma. Study observations and caveats: In blood, top tumor clones expanded by 2 weeks, shrinking by 4.

Trimming took 1 base from V and 4 from J, leaving 14 bases between them. Germline values: CDR1 LGHNA, CDR2 YSLEER. The CDR3 is made up of 16 amino acids. As for time point: blood 4 weeks post-SBRT, at nephrectomy. Treatment noted: 15 Gy SBRT to primary tumor, nephrectomy 4 weeks later. The table came from immunoSEQ multiplex PCR; TCRdb's copy has only in-frame clones and leaves some out. Counted here are about 140,000 clones, less than 90% occurring once; the ten biggest clones make up around 17%. A word on this clone: Its antigen is unknown.

The chain uses TRBV4-3 and TRBJ2-1; D is ambiguous. The sequences come from blood, collected from a patient whose treatment included radiotherapy and nephrectomy. This TCR derives from a woman between 45 and 65 years old with renal cell carcinoma. This CDR3 is CASSQAFHAEYNEQFF. The CDR3 nucleotides read TGCGCCAGCAGCCAAGCATTTCATGCCGAATACAATGAGCAGTTCTTC.